The clone carrying this T cell receptor beta chain has only a few counts. What it binds is unknown. The protocol was immunoSEQ multiplex PCR, while the TCRdb copy is restricted to in-frame clones and leaves out a portion. The sample lists 2,500,000 or so clones; just over 90% were seen once. Deletions cut 3 bases from V and 4 bases from J, with 9 bases between. CDR1 is GTSNPN, CDR2 SVGIG, per germline (reference sequence). The CDR3 runs to 13 residues. A CD45RA+ naive subset and a CD45RA-negative memory subset were split from CD4+ cells. This sample is part of a study of shared clonotypes between healthy human individuals. Study-wide results and limits: Generally, naive subsets came out with larger estimated richness than memory subsets.

The sequenced sample was naive CD4+ T cells sorted from blood. The subset was: CD45RA+ positively selected. The V and J genes are TRBV30 and TRBJ1-4; possible D gene TRBD1, 5 bases. The clonotype originates from a man between 18 and 35 years old in good health. The chain's CDR3 is CAWSPGYNEKLFF. As DNA, the CDR3 is TGTGCCTGGAGCCCAGGGTATAATGAAAAACTGTTTTTT.